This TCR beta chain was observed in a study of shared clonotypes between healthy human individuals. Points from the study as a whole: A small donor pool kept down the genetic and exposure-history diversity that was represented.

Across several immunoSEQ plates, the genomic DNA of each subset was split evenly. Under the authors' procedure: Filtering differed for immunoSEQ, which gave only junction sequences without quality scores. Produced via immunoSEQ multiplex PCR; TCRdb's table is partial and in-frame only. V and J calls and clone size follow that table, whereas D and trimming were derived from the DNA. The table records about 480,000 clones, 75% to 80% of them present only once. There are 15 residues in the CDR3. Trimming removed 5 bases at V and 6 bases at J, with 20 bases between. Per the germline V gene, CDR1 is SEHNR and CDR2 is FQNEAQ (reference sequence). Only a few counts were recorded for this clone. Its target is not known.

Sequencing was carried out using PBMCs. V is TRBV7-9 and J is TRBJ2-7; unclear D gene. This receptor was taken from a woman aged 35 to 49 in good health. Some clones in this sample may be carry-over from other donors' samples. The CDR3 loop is CASSTPLFGIGEQYF. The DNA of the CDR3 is TGTGCCAGCAGCACCCCCCTTTTTGGGATAGGCGAGCAGTACTTC.